The entry below describes one TCR beta chain. What it binds is not known. The germline CDR1 and CDR2 sequences are DFQATT and SNEGSKA (reference sequence). The V and J ends lost 6 bases and 6 bases respectively, with 12 bases between them. The CDR3 runs 11 residues. The source of the sample is a study of T cell responses to AZD1222 COVID-19 vaccine. Study details: Second-dose groups at about 4 or about 12 weeks were pooled.

General study findings and limits: Seropositive at baseline were only six or seven AZD1222 recipients.

TCRdb keeps only in-frame clones here, not all; method: immunoSEQ multiplex PCR. The table records 180,000 or so clones, roughly 92% of them present only once. Sequenced here: peripheral blood, sampled on day 0 of AZD1222 vaccination. The rearrangement uses TRBV20-1 and TRBJ2-7, with unresolved D. The sequence was obtained from an adult in good health. The CDR3 is CSAKPESEQYF. CDR3 DNA sequence: TGCAGTGCGAAGCCAGAAAGCGAGCAGTACTTC.